A single sample gave rise to the 11 T cell receptor beta chains below, sequenced in a study of cytomegalovirus exposure and HLA in healthy donors. Produced via immunoSEQ multiplex PCR; TCRdb's table is partial and in-frame only. The table lists roughly 120,000 clones, about nine tenths of them singletons. The sequencing input was PBMCs. The receptors shown here come from a man aged 18 to 29 in good health and CMV-seronegative.

This chain uses TRBV6-5 with TRBJ2-1, with 13 nucleotides matching TRBD2. Germline loops: CDR1 MNHEY, CDR2 SVGAGI. Trimming took 4 bases from V and 9 from J; bases not matched to a gene: 9. CDR3 size: 16 residues. This CDR3 reads CASSSRTSGGAGEQFF. The CDR3 nucleotides are TGTGCCAGCAGTTCAAGAACTAGCGGGGGGGCCGGTGAGCAGTTCTTC.

The V call is TRBV5-1, the J call TRBJ1-5; TRBD1 is a possible D gene (6 bases). Germline lookup yields CDR1 SGHRS and CDR2 YFSETQ. V shed 0 bases and J shed 5 bases, with 12 bases lying between them. The CDR3 has 15 amino acids. CDR3 in amino acids: CASSLGDTSYQPQHF. The DNA for the CDR3 is TGCGCCAGCAGCTTGGGGGACACAAGCTATCAGCCCCAGCATTTT.

This chain joins TRBV18 and TRBJ1-1; possible D gene TRBD1, 6 bases. V gave up 2 bases and J gave up 0 bases, with 10 bases separating them. Germline V gene sequence: CDR1 KGHSH, CDR2 LQKENI. CDR3 size: 15 residues. CDR3 DNA sequence: TGTGCCAGCTCACCAGTCAGGGGACTGAACACTGAAGCTTTCTTT. Its protein product is CASSPVRGLNTEAFF. Using reference TRBV18 and TRBJ1-1 for the parts outside the CDR3, the full variable domain is NAGVMQNPRHLVRRRGQEARLRCSPMKGHSHVYWYRQLPEEGLKFMVYLQKENIIDESGMPKERFSAEFPKEGPSILRIQQVVRGDSAAYFCASSPVRGLNTEAFFGQGTRLTVV.

This rearrangement joins TRBV10-2 to TRBJ2-2; the match to TRBD1 covers 9 bases. CDR3 length equals 16 residues. The germline V gene has CDR1 WSHSY and CDR2 SAAADI. V gave up 6 bases and J gave up 2 bases; unmatched junction bases: 7. CDR3 sequence reads: CASRNRGPLNTGELFF. The DNA for the CDR3 is TGCGCCAGCAGGAACAGGGGGCCACTCAACACCGGGGAGCTGTTTTTT.

This chain connects TRBV21-1 to TRBJ1-2. TRBV21-1 is listed as a pseudogene. The CDR3 has 15 amino acids. This chain's CDR3 is CASSKTEESLYGYTF. The CDR3 DNA follows: TGTGCCAGCAGCAAAACGGAGGAAAGTTTATATGGCTACACCTTC.

V is TRBV5-1 and J is TRBJ2-2, with 12 bases matching TRBD2. Germline CDR1 SGHRS, CDR2 YFSETQ. The CDR3 consists of 17 residues. The J segment lost 5 bases and the V segment lost 4 bases, leaving 9 bases of the junction unmatched. In nucleotides, the CDR3 is TGCGCCAGCAGCGAACGGGGACTAGCGGGTGAGACCGGGGAGCTGTTTTTT. This gives the protein CASSERGLAGETGELFF. Full variable domain (missing parts from reference TRBV5-1 and TRBJ2-2): KAGVTQTPRYLIKTRGQQVTLSCSPISGHRSVSWYQQTPGQGLQFLFEYFSETQRNKGNFPGRFSGRQFSNSRSEMNVSTLELGDSALYLCASSERGLAGETGELFFGEGSRLTVL.

V usage is TRBV4-1 and J usage is TRBJ2-7; D is unclear. This CDR3 has 15 amino acids. Germline CDR1 is MGHRA and CDR2 is YSYEKL. V was shortened by 0 bases and J by 2 bases, with 11 bases between the two germline ends. The CDR3, as DNA: TGCGCCAGCAGCCAAGATAGAGGTGATCCCTACGAGCAGTACTTC. It encodes CASSQDRGDPYEQYF.

This chain joins TRBV5-1 and TRBJ1-1; D perhaps matches TRBD1 (5 bases). V was trimmed by 2 bases and J by 4 bases, leaving 12 bases between them. This CDR3 has 14 amino acids. CDR1 SGHRS and CDR2 YFSETQ come from the germline V gene. The CDR3 spells CASSFGGSVTEAFF. In DNA, the CDR3 is TGCGCCAGCAGCTTCGGGGGATCCGTCACTGAAGCTTTCTTT. Full variable domain (missing parts from reference TRBV5-1 and TRBJ1-1): KAGVTQTPRYLIKTRGQQVTLSCSPISGHRSVSWYQQTPGQGLQFLFEYFSETQRNKGNFPGRFSGRQFSNSRSEMNVSTLELGDSALYLCASSFGGSVTEAFFGQGTRLTVV.

The chain has TRBV7-2 and TRBJ2-3; TRBD1 agrees at 7 bases. V was pared by 6 bases and J by 5 bases, with 8 bases of the junction left unmatched. The CDR3 contains 14 residues. Germline CDR1 reads SGHTA; CDR2 reads FQGNSA. CDR3 coding DNA: TGTGCCAGCAGTTTAACAGGGGCCAAAGATACGCAGTATTTT. Amino acid sequence: CASSLTGAKDTQYF.

The CDR3 here is CASTPAGVSEQYF. As DNA, the CDR3 is TGTGCCAGCACACCAGCGGGAGTATCGGAGCAGTACTTC. This chain links TRBV2 with TRBJ2-7, with TRBD2 matching 8 bases. The germline CDR1 and CDR2 sequences are SNHLY and FYNNEI. The CDR3 extends over 13 amino acids. J lost 7 bases, V lost 7 bases, and 9 bases had no gene match.

The chain employs TRBV7-2 and TRBJ1-5, with 8 positions matching TRBD1. After removal of 2 bases from V and 6 bases from J, the junction contained 6 bases not matched to a gene. The CDR3 is made up of 15 amino acids. The germline gives CDR1 SGHTA, CDR2 FQGNSA. The CDR3 loop is CASSLYGQGGQPQHF. The CDR3 region has the DNA TGTGCCAGCAGCTTATATGGACAGGGTGGTCAGCCCCAGCATTTT.